This TCR beta chain was sequenced for a study of blood T cell repertoires in COVID-19. Study context: COVID-19 samples from acute and convalescent phases originated in the United States, Italy and Spain. The analysed material was cDNA or gDNA that came from T cells, B-cell-depleted T cells, or PBMCs.

Seattle's enrolled individuals joined amid active infection and were then monitored longitudinally. In the authors' methods: Reference gene primer amplification gave estimated nucleated cell counts. The assay was immunoSEQ multiplex PCR, and TCRdb's table has in-frame clones only and misses some. V, J and clone size derive from that table, while D and trimming were established from the DNA sequence. Of 190,000 or so clones listed, less than 95% are singletons. CDR3 size: 16 residues. In germline, CDR1 is SEHNR, CDR2 FQNEAQ (reference sequence). The ends lost 1 base at V and 2 bases at J; junction bases unmatched: 4.

Material for sequencing was peripheral blood. The chain has TRBV7-9 and TRBJ2-5; 10 positions match TRBD2. The receptor's source is a man aged 30-40 years with COVID-19, enrolled during active disease. The CDR3 reads CASSLVPSGGQETQYF. CDR3 DNA: TGTGCCAGCAGCTTAGTACCTAGCGGGGGACAAGAGACCCAGTACTTC.